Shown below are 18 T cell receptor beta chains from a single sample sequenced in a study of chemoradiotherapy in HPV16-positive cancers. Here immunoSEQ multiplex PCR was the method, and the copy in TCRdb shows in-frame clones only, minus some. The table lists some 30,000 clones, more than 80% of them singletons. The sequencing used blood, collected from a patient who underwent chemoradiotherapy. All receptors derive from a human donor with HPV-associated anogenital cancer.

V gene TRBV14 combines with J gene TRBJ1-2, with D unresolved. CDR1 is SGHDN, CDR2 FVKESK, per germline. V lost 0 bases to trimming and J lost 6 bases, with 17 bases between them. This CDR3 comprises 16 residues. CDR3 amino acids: CASSQDFLDRTNGYTF. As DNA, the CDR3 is TGTGCCAGCAGCCAAGATTTCCTGGACCGGACTAATGGCTACACCTTC.

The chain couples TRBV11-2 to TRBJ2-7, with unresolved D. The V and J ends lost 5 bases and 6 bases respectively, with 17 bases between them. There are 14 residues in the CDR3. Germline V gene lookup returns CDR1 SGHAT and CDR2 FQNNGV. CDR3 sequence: CASSPKGRSGEQYV. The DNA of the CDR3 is TGTGCCAGCAGCCCCAAAGGCAGGTCGGGCGAGCAGTACGTC.

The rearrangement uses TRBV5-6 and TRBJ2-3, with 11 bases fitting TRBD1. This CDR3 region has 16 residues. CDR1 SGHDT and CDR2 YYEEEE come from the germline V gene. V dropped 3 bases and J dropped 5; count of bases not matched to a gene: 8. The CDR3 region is CASSSGGTGGIDTQYF. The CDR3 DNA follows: TGTGCCAGCAGCTCTGGGGGGACAGGGGGAATAGATACGCAGTATTTT.

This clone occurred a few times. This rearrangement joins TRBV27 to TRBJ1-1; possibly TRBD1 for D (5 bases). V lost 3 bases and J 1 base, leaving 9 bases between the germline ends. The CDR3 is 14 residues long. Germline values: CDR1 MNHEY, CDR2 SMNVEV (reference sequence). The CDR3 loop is CASSFGTENTEAFF. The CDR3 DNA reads TGTGCCAGCAGTTTTGGGACCGAGAACACTGAAGCTTTCTTT.

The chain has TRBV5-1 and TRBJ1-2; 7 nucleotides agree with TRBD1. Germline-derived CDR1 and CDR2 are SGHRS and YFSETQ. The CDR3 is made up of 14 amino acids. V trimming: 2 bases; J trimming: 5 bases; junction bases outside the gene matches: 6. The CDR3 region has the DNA TGCGCCAGCAGCTTAGGACAGGCTGAGTATGGCTACACCTTC. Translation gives CASSLGQAEYGYTF.

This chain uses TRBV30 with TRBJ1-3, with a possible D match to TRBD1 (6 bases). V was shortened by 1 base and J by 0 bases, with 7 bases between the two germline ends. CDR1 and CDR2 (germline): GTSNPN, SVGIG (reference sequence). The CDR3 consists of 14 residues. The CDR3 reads CAWSGTVSGNTIYF. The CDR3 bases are TGTGCCTGGAGTGGGACAGTCTCTGGAAACACCATATATTTT.

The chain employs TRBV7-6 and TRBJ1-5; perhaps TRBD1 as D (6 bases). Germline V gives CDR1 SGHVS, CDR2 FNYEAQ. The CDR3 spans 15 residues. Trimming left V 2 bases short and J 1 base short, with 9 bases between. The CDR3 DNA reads TGTGCCAGCAGCTTAAATACAGGGAGCAATCAGCCCCAGCATTTT. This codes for CASSLNTGSNQPQHF.

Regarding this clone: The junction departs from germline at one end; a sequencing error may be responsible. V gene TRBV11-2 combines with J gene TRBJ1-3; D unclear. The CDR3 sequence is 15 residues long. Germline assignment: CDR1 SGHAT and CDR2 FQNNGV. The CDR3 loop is CASTLEGHSGNTIYF. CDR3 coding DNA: TGTGCCAGCACCTTAGAAGGGCACTCTGGAAACACCATATATTTT.

The CDR3 region has the DNA TGCAGTGCCACGGACGACTACGAGCAGTACTTC. Its protein is CSATDDYEQYF. The V and J genes are TRBV20-1 and TRBJ2-7; D is unclear. V lost 6 bases and J 3 bases, leaving 9 bases between the germline ends. Germline V gives CDR1 DFQATT, CDR2 SNEGSKA (reference sequence). This CDR3 region has 11 residues.

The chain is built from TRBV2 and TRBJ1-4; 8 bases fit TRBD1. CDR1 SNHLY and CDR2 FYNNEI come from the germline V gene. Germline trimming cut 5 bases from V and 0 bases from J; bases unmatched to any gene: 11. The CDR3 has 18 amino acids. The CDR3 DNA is TGTGCCAGCAGTTCCTCCTGGGACAGGCACGCAACTAATGAAAAACTGTTTTTT. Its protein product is CASSSSWDRHATNEKLFF.

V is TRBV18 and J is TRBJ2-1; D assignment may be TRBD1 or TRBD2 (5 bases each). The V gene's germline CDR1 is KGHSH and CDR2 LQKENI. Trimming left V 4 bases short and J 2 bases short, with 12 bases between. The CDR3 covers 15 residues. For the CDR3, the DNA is TGTGCCAGCTCACTCACAAGAGGGGCCTACAATGAGCAGTTCTTC. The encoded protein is CASSLTRGAYNEQFF.

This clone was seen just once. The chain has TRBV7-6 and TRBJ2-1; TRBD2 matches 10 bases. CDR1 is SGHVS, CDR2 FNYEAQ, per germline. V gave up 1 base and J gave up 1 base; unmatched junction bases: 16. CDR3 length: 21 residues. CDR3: CASSLVHSGGAVGSSYNEQFF. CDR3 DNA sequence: TGTGCCAGCAGCTTAGTGCACAGCGGGGGGGCCGTTGGTAGTTCCTACAATGAGCAGTTCTTC.

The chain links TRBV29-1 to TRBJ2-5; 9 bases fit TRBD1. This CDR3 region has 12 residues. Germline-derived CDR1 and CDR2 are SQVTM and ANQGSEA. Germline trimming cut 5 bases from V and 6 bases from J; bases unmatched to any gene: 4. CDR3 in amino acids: CSVTGQGKTQYF. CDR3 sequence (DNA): TGCAGCGTTACGGGACAGGGCAAGACCCAGTACTTC. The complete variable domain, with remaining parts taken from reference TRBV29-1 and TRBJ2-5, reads SAVISQKPSRDICQRGTSLTIQCQVDSQVTMMFWYRQQPGQSLTLIATANQGSEATYESGFVIDKFPISRPNLTFSTLTVSNMSPEDSSIYLCSVTGQGKTQYFGPGTRLLVL.

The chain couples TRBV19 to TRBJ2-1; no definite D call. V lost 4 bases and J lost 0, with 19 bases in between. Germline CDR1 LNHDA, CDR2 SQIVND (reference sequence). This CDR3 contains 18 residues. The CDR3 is CASSKLRSDRSSYNEQFF. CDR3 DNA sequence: TGTGCCAGTAGTAAACTCAGGTCCGATCGGAGCTCCTACAATGAGCAGTTCTTC. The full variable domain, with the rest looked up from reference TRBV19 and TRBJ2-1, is DGGITQSPKYLFRKEGQNVTLSCEQNLNHDAMYWYRQDPGQGLRLIYYSQIVNDFQKGDIAEGYSVSREKKESFPLTVTSAQKNPTAFYLCASSKLRSDRSSYNEQFFGPGTRLTVL.

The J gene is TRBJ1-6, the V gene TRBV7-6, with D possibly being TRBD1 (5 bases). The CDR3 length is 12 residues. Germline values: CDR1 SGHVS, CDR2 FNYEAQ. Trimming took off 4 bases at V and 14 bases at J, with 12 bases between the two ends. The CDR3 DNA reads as TGTGCCAGCAGCTCGACGGGGGGGGCCCTCCACTTT. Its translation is CASSSTGGALHF.

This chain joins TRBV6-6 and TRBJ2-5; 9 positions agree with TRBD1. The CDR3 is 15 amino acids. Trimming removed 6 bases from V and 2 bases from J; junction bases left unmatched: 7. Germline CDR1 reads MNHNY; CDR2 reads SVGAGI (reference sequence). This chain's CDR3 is CASRRPTGGQETQYF. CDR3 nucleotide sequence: TGTGCCAGCAGACGACCGACAGGGGGGCAAGAGACCCAGTACTTC.

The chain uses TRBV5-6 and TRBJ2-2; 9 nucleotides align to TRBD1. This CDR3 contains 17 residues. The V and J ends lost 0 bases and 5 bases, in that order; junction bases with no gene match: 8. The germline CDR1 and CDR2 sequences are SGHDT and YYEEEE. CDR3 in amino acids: CASSLGGTGRWTGELFF. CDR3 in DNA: TGTGCCAGCAGCTTGGGGGGGACAGGGCGGTGGACCGGGGAGCTGTTTTTT.

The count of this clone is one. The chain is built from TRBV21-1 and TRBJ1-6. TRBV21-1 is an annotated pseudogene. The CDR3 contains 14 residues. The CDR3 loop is CASSKGKDWEPLHF. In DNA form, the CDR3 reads TGTGCCAGCAGCAAAGGGAAGGACTGGGAACCCCTCCACTTT.